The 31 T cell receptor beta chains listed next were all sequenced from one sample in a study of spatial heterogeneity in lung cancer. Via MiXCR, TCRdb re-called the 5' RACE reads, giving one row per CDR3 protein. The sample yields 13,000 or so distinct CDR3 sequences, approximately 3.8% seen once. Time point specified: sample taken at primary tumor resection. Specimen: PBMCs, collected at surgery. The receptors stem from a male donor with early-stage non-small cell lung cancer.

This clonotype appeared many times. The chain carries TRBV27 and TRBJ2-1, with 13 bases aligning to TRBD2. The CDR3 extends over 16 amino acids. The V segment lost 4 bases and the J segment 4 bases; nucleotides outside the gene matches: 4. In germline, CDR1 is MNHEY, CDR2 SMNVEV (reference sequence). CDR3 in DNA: TGTGCCAGCAGTTCCCTGACTAGCGGGAGGTACAATGAGCAGTTCTTC. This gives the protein CASSSLTSGRYNEQFF.

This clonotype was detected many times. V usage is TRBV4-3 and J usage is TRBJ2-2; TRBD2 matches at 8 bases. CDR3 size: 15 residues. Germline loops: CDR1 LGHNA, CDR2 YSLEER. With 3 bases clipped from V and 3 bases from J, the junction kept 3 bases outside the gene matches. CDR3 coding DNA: TGCGCCAGCAGCCACACTAGCGGCGACACCGGGGAGCTGTTTTTT. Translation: CASSHTSGDTGELFF.

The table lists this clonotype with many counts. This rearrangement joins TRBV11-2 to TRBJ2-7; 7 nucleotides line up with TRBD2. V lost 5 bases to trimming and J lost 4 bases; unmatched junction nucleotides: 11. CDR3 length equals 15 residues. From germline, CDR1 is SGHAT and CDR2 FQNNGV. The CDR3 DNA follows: TGTGCCAGCAGCGATCCGATCGAGGGAGGGTACGAGCAGTACTTC. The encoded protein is CASSDPIEGGYEQYF.

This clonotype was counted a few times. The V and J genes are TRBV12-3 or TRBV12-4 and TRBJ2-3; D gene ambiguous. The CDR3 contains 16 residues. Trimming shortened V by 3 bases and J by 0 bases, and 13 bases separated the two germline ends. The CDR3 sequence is CASSLGNWGSTDTQYF. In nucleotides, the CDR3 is TGTGCCAGCAGTTTGGGAAACTGGGGAAGCACAGATACGCAGTATTTT.

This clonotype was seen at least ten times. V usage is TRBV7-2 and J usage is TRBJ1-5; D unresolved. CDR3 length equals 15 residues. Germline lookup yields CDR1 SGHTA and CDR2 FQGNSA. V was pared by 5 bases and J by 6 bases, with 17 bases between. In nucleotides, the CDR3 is TGTGCCAGCAGCCTCCAAGCCCAGGTCAGTCAGCCCCAGCATTTT. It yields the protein CASSLQAQVSQPQHF.

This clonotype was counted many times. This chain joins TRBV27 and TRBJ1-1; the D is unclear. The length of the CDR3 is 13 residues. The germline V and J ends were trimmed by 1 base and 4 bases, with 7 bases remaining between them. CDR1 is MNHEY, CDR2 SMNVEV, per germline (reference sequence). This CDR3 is CASSLYRSTEAFF. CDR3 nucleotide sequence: TGTGCCAGCAGTTTATACAGAAGCACTGAAGCTTTCTTT.

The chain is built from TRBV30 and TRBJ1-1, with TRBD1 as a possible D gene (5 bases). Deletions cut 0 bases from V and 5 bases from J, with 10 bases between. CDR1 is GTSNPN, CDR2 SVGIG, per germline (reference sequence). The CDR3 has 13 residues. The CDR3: CAWSVGGWTEAFF. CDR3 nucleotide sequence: TGTGCCTGGAGTGTGGGGGGTTGGACTGAAGCTTTCTTT.

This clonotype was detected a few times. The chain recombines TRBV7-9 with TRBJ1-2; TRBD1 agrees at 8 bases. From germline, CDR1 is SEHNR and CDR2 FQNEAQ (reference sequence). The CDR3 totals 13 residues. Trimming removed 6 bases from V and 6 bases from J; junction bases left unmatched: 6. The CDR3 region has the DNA TGTGCCAGCAGTCCCGGACAGGGCGATGGCTACACCTTC. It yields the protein CASSPGQGDGYTF. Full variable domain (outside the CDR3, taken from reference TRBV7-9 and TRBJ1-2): DTGVSQNPRHKITKRGQNVTFRCDPISEHNRLYWYRQTLGQGPEFLTYFQNEAQLEKSRLLSDRFSAERPKGSFSTLEIQRTEQGDSAMYLCASSPGQGDGYTFGSGTRLTVV.

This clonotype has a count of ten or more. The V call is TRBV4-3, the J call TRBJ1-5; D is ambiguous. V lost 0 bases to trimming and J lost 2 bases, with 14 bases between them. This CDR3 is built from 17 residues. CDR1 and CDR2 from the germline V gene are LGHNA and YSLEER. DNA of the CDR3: TGCGCCAGCAGCCAAGATCTAACGCATACGGGCAATCAGCCCCAGCATTTT. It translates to CASSQDLTHTGNQPQHF.

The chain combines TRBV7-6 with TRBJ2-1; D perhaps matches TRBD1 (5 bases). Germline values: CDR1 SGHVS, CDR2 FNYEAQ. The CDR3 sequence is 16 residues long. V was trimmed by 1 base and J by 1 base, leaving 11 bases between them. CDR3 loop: CASSLGGRISYNEQFF. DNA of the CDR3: TGTGCCAGCAGCTTAGGGGGCCGAATATCCTACAATGAGCAGTTCTTC.

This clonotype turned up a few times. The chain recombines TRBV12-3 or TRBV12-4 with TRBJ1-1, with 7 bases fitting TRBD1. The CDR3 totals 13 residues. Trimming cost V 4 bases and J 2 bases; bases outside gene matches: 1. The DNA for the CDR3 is TGTGCCAGCAGTTGGGACAGAAACACTGAAGCTTTCTTT. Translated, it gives CASSWDRNTEAFF.

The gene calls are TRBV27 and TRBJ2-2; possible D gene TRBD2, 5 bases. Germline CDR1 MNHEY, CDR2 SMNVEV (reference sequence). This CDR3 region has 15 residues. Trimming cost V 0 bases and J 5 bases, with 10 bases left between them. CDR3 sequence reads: CASSLSLRGTGELFF. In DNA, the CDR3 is TGTGCCAGCAGTTTATCGCTTCGAGGGACCGGGGAGCTGTTTTTT.

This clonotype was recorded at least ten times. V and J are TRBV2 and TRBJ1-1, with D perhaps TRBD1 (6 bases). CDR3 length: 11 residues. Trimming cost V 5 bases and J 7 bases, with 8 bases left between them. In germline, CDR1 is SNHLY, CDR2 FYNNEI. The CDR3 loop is CASSTTGEAFF. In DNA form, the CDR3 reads TGTGCCAGCAGTACGACAGGTGAAGCTTTCTTT.

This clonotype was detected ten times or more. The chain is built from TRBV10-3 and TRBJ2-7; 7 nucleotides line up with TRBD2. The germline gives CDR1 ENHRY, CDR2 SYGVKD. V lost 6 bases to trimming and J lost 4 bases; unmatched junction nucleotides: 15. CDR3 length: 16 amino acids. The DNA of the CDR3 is TGTGCCATCAGGGACCCGACTAGCAGGAGGGGTTACGAGCAGTACTTC. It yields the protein CAIRDPTSRRGYEQYF.

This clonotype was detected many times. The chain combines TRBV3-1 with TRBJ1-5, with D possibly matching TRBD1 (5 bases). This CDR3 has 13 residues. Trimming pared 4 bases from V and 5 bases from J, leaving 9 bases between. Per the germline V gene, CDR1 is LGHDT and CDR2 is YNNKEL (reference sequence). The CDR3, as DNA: TGTGCCAGCAGCCCCGACAGAGATCAGCCCCAGCATTTT. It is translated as CASSPDRDQPQHF.

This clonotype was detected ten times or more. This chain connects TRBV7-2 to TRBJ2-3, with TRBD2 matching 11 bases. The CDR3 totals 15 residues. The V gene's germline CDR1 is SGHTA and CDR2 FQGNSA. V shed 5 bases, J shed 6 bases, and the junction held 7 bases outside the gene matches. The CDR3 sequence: CASSLPTSGMDTQYF. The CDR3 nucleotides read TGTGCCAGCAGCCTACCGACTAGCGGGATGGATACGCAGTATTTT. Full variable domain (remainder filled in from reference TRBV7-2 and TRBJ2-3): GAGVSQSPSNKVTEKGKDVELRCDPISGHTALYWYRQSLGQGLEFLIYFQGNSAPDKSGLPSDRFSAERTGGSVSTLTIQRTQQEDSAVYLCASSLPTSGMDTQYFGPGTRLTVL.

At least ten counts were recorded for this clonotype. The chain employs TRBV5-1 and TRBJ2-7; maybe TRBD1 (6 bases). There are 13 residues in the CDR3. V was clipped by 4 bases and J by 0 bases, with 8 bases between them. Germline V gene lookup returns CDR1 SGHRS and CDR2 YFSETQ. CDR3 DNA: TGCGCCAGCAGCAGACAGGACTCCTACGAGCAGTACTTC. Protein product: CASSRQDSYEQYF.

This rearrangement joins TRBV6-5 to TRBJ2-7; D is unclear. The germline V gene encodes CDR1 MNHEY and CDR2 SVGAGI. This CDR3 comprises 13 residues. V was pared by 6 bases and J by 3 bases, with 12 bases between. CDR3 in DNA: TGTGCCAGCAGACTCGGACCCAACTACGAGCAGTACTTC. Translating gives CASRLGPNYEQYF.

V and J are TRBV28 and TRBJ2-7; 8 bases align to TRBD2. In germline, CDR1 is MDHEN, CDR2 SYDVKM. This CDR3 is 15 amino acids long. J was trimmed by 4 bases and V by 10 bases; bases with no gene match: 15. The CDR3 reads CATRAGVVAGYEQYF. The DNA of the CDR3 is TGTGCCACCCGAGCGGGAGTAGTTGCGGGTTACGAGCAGTACTTC.

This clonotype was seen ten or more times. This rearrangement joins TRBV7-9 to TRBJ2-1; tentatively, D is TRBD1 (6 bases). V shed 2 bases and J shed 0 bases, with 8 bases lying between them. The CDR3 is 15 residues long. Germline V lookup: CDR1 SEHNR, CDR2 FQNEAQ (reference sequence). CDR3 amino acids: CASSLRGSSYNEQFF. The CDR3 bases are TGTGCCAGCAGCTTAAGGGGGAGCTCCTACAATGAGCAGTTCTTC. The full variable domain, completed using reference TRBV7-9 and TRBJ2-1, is DTGVSQNPRHKITKRGQNVTFRCDPISEHNRLYWYRQTLGQGPEFLTYFQNEAQLEKSRLLSDRFSAERPKGSFSTLEIQRTEQGDSAMYLCASSLRGSSYNEQFFGPGTRLTVL.

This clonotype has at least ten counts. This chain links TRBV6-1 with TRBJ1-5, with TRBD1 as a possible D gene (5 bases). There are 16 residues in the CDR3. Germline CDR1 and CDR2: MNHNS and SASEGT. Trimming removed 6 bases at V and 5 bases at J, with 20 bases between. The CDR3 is CASRGEFRGTHQPQHF. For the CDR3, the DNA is TGTGCCAGCAGGGGGGAATTTAGGGGAACACATCAGCCCCAGCATTTT.

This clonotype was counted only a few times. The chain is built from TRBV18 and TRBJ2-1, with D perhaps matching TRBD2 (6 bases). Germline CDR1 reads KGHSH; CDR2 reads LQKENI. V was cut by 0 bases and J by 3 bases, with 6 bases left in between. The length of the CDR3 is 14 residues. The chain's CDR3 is CASSPPGLYNEQFF. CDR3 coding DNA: TGTGCCAGCTCACCACCGGGACTCTACAATGAGCAGTTCTTC. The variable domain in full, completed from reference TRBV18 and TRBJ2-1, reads NAGVMQNPRHLVRRRGQEARLRCSPMKGHSHVYWYRQLPEEGLKFMVYLQKENIIDESGMPKERFSAEFPKEGPSILRIQQVVRGDSAAYFCASSPPGLYNEQFFGPGTRLTVL.

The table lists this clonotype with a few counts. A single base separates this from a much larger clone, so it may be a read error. CDR3 protein: CVWLPPGNEQFF. The CDR3 region has the DNA TGTGTCTGGCTTCCTCCTGGCAATGAGCAGTTCTTC. The chain joins TRBV30 to TRBJ2-1; D not certain. The CDR3 loop spans 12 amino acids. Germline V gene lookup returns CDR1 GTSNPN and CDR2 SVGIG (reference sequence).

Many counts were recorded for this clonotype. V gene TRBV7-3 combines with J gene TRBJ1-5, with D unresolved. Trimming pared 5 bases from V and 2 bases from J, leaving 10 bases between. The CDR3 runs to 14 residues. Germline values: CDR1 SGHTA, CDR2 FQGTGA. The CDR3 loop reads CASSQDGGNQPQHF. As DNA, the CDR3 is TGTGCCAGCAGCCAGGACGGGGGCAATCAGCCCCAGCATTTT.

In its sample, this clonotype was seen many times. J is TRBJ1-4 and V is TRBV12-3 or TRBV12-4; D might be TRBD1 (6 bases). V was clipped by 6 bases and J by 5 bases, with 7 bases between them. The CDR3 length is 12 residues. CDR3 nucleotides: TGTGCCAGCAGCACAGGGAATGAAAAACTGTTTTTT. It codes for CASSTGNEKLFF.

The CDR3 DNA reads as TGCAGTGGGGGGAGCGGAGCGACATACTACAATGAGCAGTTCTTC. Its protein product is CSGGSGATYYNEQFF. V gene TRBV20-1 combines with J gene TRBJ2-1; either TRBD1 or TRBD2 may fit D (5 bases each). With 7 bases removed from V and 3 bases from J, the gap between germline ends came to 19 bases. The CDR3 spans 15 residues. CDR1 DFQATT and CDR2 SNEGSKA come from the germline V gene (reference sequence).

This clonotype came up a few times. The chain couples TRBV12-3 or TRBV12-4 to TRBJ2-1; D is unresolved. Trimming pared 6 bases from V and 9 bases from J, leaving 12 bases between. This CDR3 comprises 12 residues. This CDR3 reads CASRPQKGEQFF. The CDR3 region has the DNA TGTGCCAGCAGGCCCCAGAAGGGTGAGCAGTTCTTC.

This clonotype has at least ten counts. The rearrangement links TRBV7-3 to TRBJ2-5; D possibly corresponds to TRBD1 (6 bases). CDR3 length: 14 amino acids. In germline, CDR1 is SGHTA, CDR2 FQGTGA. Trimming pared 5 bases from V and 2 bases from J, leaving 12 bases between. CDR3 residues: CASSPTGLQETQYF. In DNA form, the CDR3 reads TGTGCCAGCAGCCCTACAGGGTTACAAGAGACCCAGTACTTC.

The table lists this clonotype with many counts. The CDR3 loop reads CASARVVSGELFF. The CDR3 nucleotides read TGTGCCAGCGCCAGGGTCGTATCCGGGGAGCTGTTTTTT. The V call is TRBV11-1, the J call TRBJ2-2; D is possibly TRBD1 (5 bases). This CDR3 has 13 amino acids. V dropped 8 bases and J dropped 6 bases, with 13 bases sitting between them. In germline, CDR1 is SGHAT, CDR2 FQDESV (reference sequence). The full variable domain, completed using reference TRBV11-1 and TRBJ2-2, is EAEVAQSPRYKITEKSQAVAFWCDPISGHATLYWYRQILGQGPELLVQFQDESVVDDSQLPKDRFSAERLKGVDSTLKIQPAELGDSAMYLCASARVVSGELFFGEGSRLTVL.

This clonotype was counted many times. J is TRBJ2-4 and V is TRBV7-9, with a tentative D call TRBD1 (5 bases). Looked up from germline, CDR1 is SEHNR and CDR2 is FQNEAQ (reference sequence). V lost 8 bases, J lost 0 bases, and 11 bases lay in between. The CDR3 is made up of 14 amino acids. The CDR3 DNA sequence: TGTGCCAGCGAAGGGGCGCCAGCCAAAAACATTCAGTACTTC. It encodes CASEGAPAKNIQYF.

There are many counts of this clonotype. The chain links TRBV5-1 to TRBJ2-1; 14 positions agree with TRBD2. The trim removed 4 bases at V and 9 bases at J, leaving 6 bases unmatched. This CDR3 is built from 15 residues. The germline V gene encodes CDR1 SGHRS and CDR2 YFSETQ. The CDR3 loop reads CASSPGLAGEGEQFF. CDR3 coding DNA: TGCGCCAGCAGCCCGGGACTAGCGGGAGAGGGTGAGCAGTTCTTC. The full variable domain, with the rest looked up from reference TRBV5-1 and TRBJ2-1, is KAGVTQTPRYLIKTRGQQVTLSCSPISGHRSVSWYQQTPGQGLQFLFEYFSETQRNKGNFPGRFSGRQFSNSRSEMNVSTLELGDSALYLCASSPGLAGEGEQFFGPGTRLTVL.